This TCR beta chain originates from a study of T cell responses to AZD1222 COVID-19 vaccine. Repertoires were generated with immunoSEQ multiplex PCR, while TCRdb's copy carries only in-frame clones and drops some. The sample lists 150,000 to 200,000 clones; 85% to 90% were seen once. Points from the study as a whole: Seropositive status at baseline applied to only a handful of AZD1222 recipients.

About this clone: The antigen is not known.

CDR3 length equals 17 residues. Trimming shortened V by 4 bases and J by 2 bases, and 15 bases separated the two germline ends. Germline-derived CDR1 and CDR2 are SGHTA and FQGTGA. This chain connects TRBV7-3 to TRBJ2-6; TRBD2 might be the D (5 bases). This receptor was identified in an adult who received the MenACWY meningococcal vaccine as a control. This sample comprised peripheral blood, obtained 28 days after the second dose of the MenACWY control vaccine. CDR3 sequence (DNA): TGTGCCAGCAGCTCCGGGATACGGGTGACTGGGGCCAACGTCCTGACTTTC. Translation gives CASSSGIRVTGANVLTF.